The source of this TCR beta chain is a study of blood T cell repertoires in COVID-19. About the study: The United States, Italy and Spain were the sources of the acute and convalescent COVID-19 samples. PBMCs, B-cell-depleted T cells, or T cells provided the cDNA or gDNA that made up the material.

The CDR3 sequence is 13 residues long. Germline CDR1 KGHSH, CDR2 LQKENI. Trimming took off 3 bases at V and 3 bases at J, with 8 bases between the two ends. Study processing details: Amplified reference gene primers provided the basis for estimating nucleated cell counts. The repertoire was sequenced with immunoSEQ multiplex PCR; TCRdb's copy has only in-frame clones and lacks some. The DNA was the basis for D and trimming; V, J and clone size are from that table. The top ten hold about 18% of the sample, which has fewer than 85,000 clones, roughly 80% seen once. This clonotype originated in a woman in her sixties or seventies with acute or convalescent COVID-19. Sequenced material: peripheral blood. The chain uses TRBV18 and TRBJ2-5; maybe TRBD2 (6 bases). CDR3 amino acids: CASSPGLKETQYF. Here the CDR3 DNA reads TGTGCCAGCTCACCGGGACTTAAAGAGACCCAGTACTTC.